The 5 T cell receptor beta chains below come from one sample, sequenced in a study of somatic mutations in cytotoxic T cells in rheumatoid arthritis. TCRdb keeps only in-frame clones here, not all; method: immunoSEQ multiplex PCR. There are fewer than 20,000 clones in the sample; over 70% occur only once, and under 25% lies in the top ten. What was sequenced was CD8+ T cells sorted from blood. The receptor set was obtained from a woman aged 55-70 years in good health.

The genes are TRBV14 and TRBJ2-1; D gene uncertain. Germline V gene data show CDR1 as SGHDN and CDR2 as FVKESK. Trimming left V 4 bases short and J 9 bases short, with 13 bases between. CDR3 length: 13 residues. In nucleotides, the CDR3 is TGTGCCAGCAGCCTTCGACCCCTCAGTGAGCAGTTCTTC. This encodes CASSLRPLSEQFF.

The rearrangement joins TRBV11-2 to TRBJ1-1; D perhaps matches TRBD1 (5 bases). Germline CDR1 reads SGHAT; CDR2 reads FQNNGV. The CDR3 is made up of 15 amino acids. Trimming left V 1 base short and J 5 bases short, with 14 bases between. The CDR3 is CASSLAGRAGTEAFF. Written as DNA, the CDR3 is TGTGCCAGCAGCTTAGCAGGCAGGGCGGGGACTGAAGCTTTCTTT.

CDR3 sequence reads: CASSSGPWGTSAPYEQYF. CDR3 bases: TGTGCCAGCAGCAGCGGGCCCTGGGGCACTAGCGCTCCCTACGAGCAGTACTTC. The chain combines TRBV7-8 with TRBJ2-7, with TRBD2 matching 7 bases. J was trimmed by 2 bases and V by 5 bases; bases with no gene match: 18. Germline CDR1 is SGHVS and CDR2 is FQNEAQ. This CDR3 spans 18 amino acids.

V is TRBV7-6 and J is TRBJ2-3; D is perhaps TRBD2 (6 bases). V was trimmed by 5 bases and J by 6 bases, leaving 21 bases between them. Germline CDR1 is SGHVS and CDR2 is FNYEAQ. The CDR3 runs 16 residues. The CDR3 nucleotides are TGTGCCAGCAGCCCTGGGGCAGCGGGTCGCAAGGATACGCAGTATTTT. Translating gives CASSPGAAGRKDTQYF.

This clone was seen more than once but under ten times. The CDR3 sequence is CASSGEDTTNTEAFF. The DNA for the CDR3 is TGTGCCAGCAGCGGAGAGGACACAACCAACACTGAAGCTTTCTTT. The V and J genes are TRBV9 and TRBJ1-1; possibly TRBD1 for D (5 bases). Deletions cut 3 bases from V and 2 bases from J, with 14 bases between. In germline, CDR1 is SGDLS, CDR2 YYNGEE. This CDR3 region has 15 residues.